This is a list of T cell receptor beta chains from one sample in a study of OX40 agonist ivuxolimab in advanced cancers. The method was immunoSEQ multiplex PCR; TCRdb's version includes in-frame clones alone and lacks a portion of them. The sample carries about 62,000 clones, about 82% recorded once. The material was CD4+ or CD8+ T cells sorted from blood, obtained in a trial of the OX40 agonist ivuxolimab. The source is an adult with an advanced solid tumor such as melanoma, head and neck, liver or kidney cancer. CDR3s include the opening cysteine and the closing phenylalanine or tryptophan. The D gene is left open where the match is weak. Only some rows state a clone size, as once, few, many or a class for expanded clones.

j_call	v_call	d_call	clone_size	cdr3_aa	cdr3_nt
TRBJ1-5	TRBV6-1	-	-	CASSPGPEAQPQHF	TGTGCCAGCAGTCCGGGTCCCGAAGCACAGCCCCAGCATTTT
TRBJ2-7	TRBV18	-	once	CASSPSGQTYEQYF	TGTGCCAGCTCACCATCAGGACAGACCTACGAGCAGTACTTC
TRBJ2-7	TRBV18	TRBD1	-	CASSPPDGQGNAGFYEQYF	TGTGCCAGCTCACCACCCGACGGACAGGGGAATGCCGGATTCTACGAGCAGTACTTC
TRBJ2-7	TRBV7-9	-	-	CASNNGGFYEQYF	TGTGCCAGCAACAACGGGGGATTCTACGAGCAGTACTTC
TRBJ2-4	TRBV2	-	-	CASSERGIWAKNIQYF	TGTGCCAGCAGTGAACGCGGAATTTGGGCCAAAAACATTCAGTACTTC
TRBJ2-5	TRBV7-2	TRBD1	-	CASSFQGGWETQYF	TGTGCCAGCAGCTTTCAAGGGGGCTGGGAGACCCAGTACTTC
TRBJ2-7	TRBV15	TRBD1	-	CATSSDLPGQGKLYSYEQYF	TGTGCCACCAGCAGTGATCTTCCGGGACAGGGAAAATTATACTCCTACGAGCAGTACTTC
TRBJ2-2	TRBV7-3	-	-	CASGTETSGTGELFF	TGTGCCAGCGGCACCGAGACTAGTGGAACCGGGGAGCTGTTTTTT
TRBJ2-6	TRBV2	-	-	CASRGSSGANVLTF	TGTGCCAGCAGGGGATCCTCTGGGGCCAACGTCCTGACTTTC
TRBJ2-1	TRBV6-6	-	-	CASSPGSRDNEQFF	TGTGCCAGCAGTCCAGGGTCCCGGGACAATGAGCAGTTCTTC
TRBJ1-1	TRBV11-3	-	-	CASSFGGNTEAFF	TGTGCCAGCAGCTTCGGCGGTAACACTGAAGCTTTCTTT
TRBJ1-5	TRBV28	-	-	CASTPRSQPQHF	TGTGCCAGCACCCCAAGGAGTCAGCCCCAGCATTTT
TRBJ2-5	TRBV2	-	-	CASSRPVETQYF	TGTGCCAGCTCCCGGCCGGTAGAGACCCAGTACTTC
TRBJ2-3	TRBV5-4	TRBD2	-	CASSLGGLAGGSTDTQYF	TGTGCCAGCAGCTTGGGCGGACTAGCGGGAGGGAGCACAGATACGCAGTATTTT
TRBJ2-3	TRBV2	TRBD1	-	CASSPDRGGTDTQYF	TGTGCCAGCAGCCCCGACAGGGGAGGTACAGATACGCAGTATTTT
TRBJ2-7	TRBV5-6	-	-	CASSFWGINPRPEQYF	TGTGCCAGCAGCTTTTGGGGGATAAACCCAAGGCCCGAGCAGTACTTC
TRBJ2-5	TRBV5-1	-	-	CASSLALGGQETQYF	TGCGCCAGCAGCTTGGCCCTCGGGGGCCAGGAGACCCAGTACTTC
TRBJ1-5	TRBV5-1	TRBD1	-	CASSLEGQGYQPQHF	TGCGCCAGCAGCTTGGAGGGACAGGGTTATCAGCCCCAGCATTTT
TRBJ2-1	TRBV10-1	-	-	CATTGTPGDEQFF	TGCGCCACCACCGGGACCCCAGGGGATGAGCAGTTCTTC
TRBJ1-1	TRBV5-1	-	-	CASSLEGQQNTEAFF	TGCGCCAGCAGCTTGGAAGGACAGCAGAACACTGAAGCTTTCTTT
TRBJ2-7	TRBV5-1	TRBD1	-	CASRLTGTGINEQYF	TGCGCCAGCAGACTAACCGGGACAGGGATCAACGAGCAGTACTTC
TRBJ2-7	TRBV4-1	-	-	CASSQGQGISYEQYF	TGCGCCAGCAGCCAAGGGCAGGGGATATCCTACGAGCAGTACTTC
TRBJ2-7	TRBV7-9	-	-	CASSLAGFSYEQYF	TGTGCCAGCAGCTTAGCGGGATTCTCCTACGAGCAGTACTTC
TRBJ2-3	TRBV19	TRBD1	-	CASSNTGGYTDTQYF	TGTGCCAGTAGTAATACAGGGGGATACACAGATACGCAGTATTTT
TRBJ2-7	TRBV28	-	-	CASSLMDSSYEQYF	TGTGCCAGCAGTTTAATGGACAGCTCCTACGAGCAGTACTTC
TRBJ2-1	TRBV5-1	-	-	CASSLTTSDYNEQFF	TGCGCCAGCAGCTTGACGACTAGTGACTACAATGAGCAGTTCTTC
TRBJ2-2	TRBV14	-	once	CASSMTPGANTGELFF	TGTGCCAGCAGCATGACTCCGGGGGCGAACACCGGGGAGCTGTTTTTT
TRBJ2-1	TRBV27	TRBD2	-	CASSLLAGGHEQFF	TGTGCCAGCAGCTTGCTAGCGGGGGGACATGAGCAGTTCTTC
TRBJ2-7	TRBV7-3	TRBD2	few	CASSMTSGGAYEQYF	TGTGCCAGCAGCATGACTAGCGGGGGAGCCTACGAGCAGTACTTC
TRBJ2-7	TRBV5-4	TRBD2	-	CASSSRTSGDRYEQYF	TGTGCCAGCAGCTCAAGGACTAGCGGGGATCGCTACGAGCAGTACTTC
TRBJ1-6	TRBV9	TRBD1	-	CASRFRDSHNSPLHF	TGTGCCAGCAGATTCCGGGACAGTCATAATTCACCCCTCCACTTT
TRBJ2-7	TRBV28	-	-	CASSLESSSYEQYF	TGTGCCAGCAGTCTAGAGTCGAGCTCCTACGAGCAGTACTTC
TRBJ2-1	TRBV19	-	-	CASSIRSGLNNEQFF	TGTGCCAGTAGTATAAGAAGCGGACTTAACAATGAGCAGTTCTTC
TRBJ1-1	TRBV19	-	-	CASSALQGYTEAFF	TGTGCCAGTAGCGCGCTACAGGGATACACTGAAGCTTTCTTT
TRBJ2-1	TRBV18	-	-	CASSPSVGGITINEQFF	TGTGCCAGCTCACCATCCGTCGGCGGGATTACGATCAATGAGCAGTTCTTC
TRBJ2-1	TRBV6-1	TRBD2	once	CASSPSGAYNEQFF	TGTGCCAGCAGTCCTAGCGGGGCCTACAATGAGCAGTTCTTC
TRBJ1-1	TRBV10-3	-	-	CAISESGGAKAFF	TGTGCCATCAGTGAGAGCGGGGGAGCAAAAGCTTTCTTT
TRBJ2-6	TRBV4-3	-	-	CASSLSSGANVLTF	TGCGCCAGCAGCTTGAGCTCTGGGGCCAACGTCCTGACTTTC
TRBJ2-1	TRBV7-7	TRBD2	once	CASSLTSGLDNEQFF	TGTGCTAGCAGCTTGACTAGCGGGTTAGACAATGAGCAGTTCTTC
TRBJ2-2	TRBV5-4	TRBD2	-	CASSFRLAGGAGELFF	TGTGCCAGCAGCTTTCGACTAGCGGGAGGGGCCGGGGAGCTGTTTTTT
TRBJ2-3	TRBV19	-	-	CASSSLAKDTQYF	TGTGCCAGTAGTAGCCTCGCGAAAGATACGCAGTATTTT
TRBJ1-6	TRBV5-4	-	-	CASSLVVGRYYNSPLHF	TGTGCCAGCAGCTTGGTTGTGGGACGCTACTATAATTCACCCCTCCACTTT
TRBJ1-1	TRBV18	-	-	CASSQNGALNTEAFF	TGTGCCAGCTCCCAAAACGGGGCCCTAAACACTGAAGCTTTCTTT
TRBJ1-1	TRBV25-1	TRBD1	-	CASRSSTRGMTEAFF	TGTGCCAGCAGGAGCTCGACCAGGGGGATGACTGAAGCTTTCTTT
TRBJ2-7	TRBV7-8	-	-	CASSSAGRSDYEQYF	TGTGCCAGCAGCTCAGCGGGTAGATCGGACTACGAGCAGTACTTC
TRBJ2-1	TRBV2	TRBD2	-	CASSVGLAGLDEQFF	TGTGCCAGCAGTGTCGGCCTAGCGGGATTGGATGAGCAGTTCTTC
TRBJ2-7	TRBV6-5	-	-	CASSRRDEQYF	TGTGCCAGCAGTCGGAGGGACGAGCAGTACTTC
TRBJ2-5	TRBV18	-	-	CASSLNGRDQETQYF	TGTGCCAGCTCGCTCAATGGCCGGGACCAAGAGACCCAGTACTTC
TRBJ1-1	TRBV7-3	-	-	CASSLEGDTEAFF	TGTGCCAGCAGCTTAGAGGGGGACACTGAAGCTTTCTTT
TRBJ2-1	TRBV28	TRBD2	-	CASSPLGAGESSYNEQFF	TGTGCCAGCAGTCCTCTTGGGGCGGGGGAGAGCTCCTACAATGAGCAGTTCTTC
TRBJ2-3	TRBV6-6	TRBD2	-	CASSFSAGEDTQYF	TGTGCCAGCAGTTTTTCGGCGGGAGAAGATACGCAGTATTTT
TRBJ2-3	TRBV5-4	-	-	CASSLLGLGSDTQYF	TGTGCCAGCAGCTTGCTTGGACTCGGGTCGGATACGCAGTATTTT
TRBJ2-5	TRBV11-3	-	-	CATEGLEETQYF	TGTGCCACGGAAGGTTTGGAGGAGACCCAGTACTTC
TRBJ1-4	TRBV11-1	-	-	CASSLRLGDRYEKLFF	TGTGCCAGCAGCTTAAGGCTAGGAGATAGGTATGAAAAACTGTTTTTT
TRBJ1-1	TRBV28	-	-	CASSLLSDKAFF	TGTGCCAGCAGTTTATTATCTGACAAAGCTTTCTTT